A selection of T cell receptor beta chains follows, all from one sample in a study of pediatric ulcerative colitis. Clones were sequenced by immunoSEQ multiplex PCR, and TCRdb holds only the in-frame ones, with some missing. Among roughly 25,000 clones listed, 65% to 80% were seen once. The sequenced material came from gut tissue. The receptors derive from a boy between 5 and 17 years old with severe ulcerative colitis. CDR3s include the opening cysteine and the closing phenylalanine or tryptophan. The order of the fields is J gene, clone size, V gene, D gene, CDR3 protein, CDR3 DNA. A D gene is named only where the DNA matches it firmly. A clone size is listed for some rows: how often the clone was seen (once, few, many), or a class if it is expanded.

j_gene: TRBJ2-3
abundance: -
v_gene: TRBV19
d_gene: -
CDR3aa: CASSSAKDTQYF
CDR3nt: TGTGCCAGTAGTTCGGCAAAAGATACGCAGTATTTT

j_gene: TRBJ2-7
abundance: -
v_gene: TRBV25-1
d_gene: -
CDR3aa: CASTPGGTYEQYF
CDR3nt: TGTGCCAGCACACCCGGCGGGACCTACGAGCAGTACTTC

j_gene: TRBJ1-1
abundance: -
v_gene: TRBV4-2
d_gene: -
CDR3aa: CASSQDGGIEAFF
CDR3nt: TGTGCCAGCAGCCAAGATGGGGGTATTGAAGCTTTCTTT

j_gene: TRBJ2-2
abundance: -
v_gene: TRBV6-5
d_gene: -
CDR3aa: CASLTGPNTGELFF
CDR3nt: TGTGCCAGCCTGACGGGGCCGAACACCGGGGAGCTGTTTTTT

j_gene: TRBJ1-2
abundance: -
v_gene: TRBV6-6
d_gene: -
CDR3aa: CASRTGTRVGYTF
CDR3nt: TGTGCCAGCAGAACCGGGACACGAGTTGGCTACACCTTC

j_gene: TRBJ2-7
abundance: few
v_gene: TRBV7-2
d_gene: -
CDR3aa: CASSLDRQGKYF
CDR3nt: TGTGCCAGCAGCTTAGATCGCCAGGGGAAGTACTTC

j_gene: TRBJ2-2
abundance: -
v_gene: TRBV6-1
d_gene: TRBD2
CDR3aa: CASSAGSGSSTGELFF
CDR3nt: TGTGCCAGCAGTGCCGGTAGCGGGTCGAGCACCGGGGAGCTGTTTTTT

j_gene: TRBJ1-1
abundance: -
v_gene: TRBV30
d_gene: -
CDR3aa: CAWRGSFF
CDR3nt: TGTGCCTGGAGGGGCAGCTTCTTT

j_gene: TRBJ2-7
abundance: -
v_gene: TRBV18
d_gene: -
CDR3aa: CASSPLGSSYEQYF
CDR3nt: TGTGCCAGCTCACCACTAGGCAGCTCCTACGAGCAGTACTTC

j_gene: TRBJ2-7
abundance: -
v_gene: TRBV11-1
d_gene: -
CDR3aa: CASSLRAGEPYEQYF
CDR3nt: TGTGCCAGCAGCTTAAGGGCAGGGGAGCCCTACGAACAGTACTTC

j_gene: TRBJ2-5
abundance: -
v_gene: TRBV5-1
d_gene: TRBD2
CDR3aa: CASSPGTNLQETQYF
CDR3nt: TGCGCCAGCAGCCCCGGGACTAACCTCCAAGAGACCCAGTACTTC

j_gene: TRBJ1-2
abundance: -
v_gene: TRBV5-6
d_gene: -
CDR3aa: CASSLKLRGEGYTF
CDR3nt: TGTGCCAGCAGTTTAAAACTCCGCGGAGAGGGCTACACCTTC

j_gene: TRBJ2-4
abundance: -
v_gene: TRBV7-9
d_gene: -
CDR3aa: CASSLSGTKNIQYF
CDR3nt: TGTGCCAGCAGCCTCTCCGGGACTAAAAACATTCAGTACTTC

j_gene: TRBJ2-3
abundance: -
v_gene: TRBV15
d_gene: -
CDR3aa: CATSGGQRFDTQYF
CDR3nt: TGTGCCACCAGTGGGGGTCAGCGGTTCGATACGCAGTATTTT

j_gene: TRBJ1-2
abundance: once
v_gene: TRBV5-1
d_gene: -
CDR3aa: CASSLGGNYGYTF
CDR3nt: TGCGCCAGCAGCTTGGGTGGGAACTATGGCTACACCTTC

j_gene: TRBJ1-2
abundance: once
v_gene: TRBV7-3
d_gene: -
CDR3aa: CASSPSSRGYTF
CDR3nt: TGTGCCAGCAGCCCGTCATCTCGCGGCTACACCTTC

j_gene: TRBJ2-1
abundance: few
v_gene: TRBV7-9
d_gene: -
CDR3aa: CASSLVSGNNEQFF
CDR3nt: TGTGCCAGCAGCTTGGTCAGCGGAAACAATGAGCAGTTCTTC

j_gene: TRBJ2-7
abundance: few
v_gene: TRBV6-5
d_gene: TRBD2
CDR3aa: CASTPLAGGSYEQYF
CDR3nt: TGTGCCAGCACCCCACTAGCGGGAGGGTCCTACGAGCAGTACTTC

j_gene: TRBJ2-7
abundance: once
v_gene: TRBV5-1
d_gene: -
CDR3aa: CASSLIGSASLYEQYF
CDR3nt: TGCGCCAGCAGCTTAATAGGTTCGGCATCCTTATACGAGCAGTACTTC

j_gene: TRBJ2-7
abundance: -
v_gene: TRBV7-2
d_gene: TRBD2
CDR3aa: CASSSNGGREGTYEQYF
CDR3nt: TGTGCCAGCAGCTCCAACGGAGGGCGGGAGGGGACCTACGAGCAGTACTTC

j_gene: TRBJ1-5
abundance: few
v_gene: TRBV19
d_gene: -
CDR3aa: CASTPNTGSNQPQHF
CDR3nt: TGTGCCAGTACCCCGAACACGGGAAGCAATCAGCCCCAGCATTTT

j_gene: TRBJ1-1
abundance: -
v_gene: TRBV5-1
d_gene: TRBD1
CDR3aa: CASSLGQGIQTEAFF
CDR3nt: TGCGCCAGCAGCTTGGGACAGGGGATTCAAACTGAAGCTTTCTTT

j_gene: TRBJ1-1
abundance: -
v_gene: TRBV6-6
d_gene: TRBD1
CDR3aa: CASSTDRATEAFF
CDR3nt: TGTGCCAGCAGCACCGACAGGGCCACTGAAGCTTTCTTT

j_gene: TRBJ1-2
abundance: few
v_gene: TRBV14
d_gene: -
CDR3aa: CASSPLAGNYGYTF
CDR3nt: TGTGCCAGCAGCCCCCTGGCAGGGAACTATGGCTACACCTTC

j_gene: TRBJ1-2
abundance: -
v_gene: TRBV19
d_gene: -
CDR3aa: CASSMDDSDYGYTF
CDR3nt: TGTGCCAGTAGTATGGATGACAGTGACTATGGCTACACCTTC

j_gene: TRBJ2-7
abundance: -
v_gene: TRBV4-1
d_gene: TRBD2
CDR3aa: CASSQTSGRTYEQYF
CDR3nt: TGCGCCAGCAGCCAAACTAGCGGGAGGACCTACGAGCAGTACTTC

j_gene: TRBJ2-4
abundance: once
v_gene: TRBV14
d_gene: -
CDR3aa: CASSQDVSGKLAKNIQYF
CDR3nt: TGTGCCAGCAGCCAAGATGTTTCGGGGAAGCTAGCCAAAAACATTCAGTACTTC

j_gene: TRBJ2-4
abundance: few
v_gene: TRBV11-3
d_gene: -
CDR3aa: CASSLAGTDGIQYF
CDR3nt: TGTGCCAGCAGCTTAGCGGGGACGGATGGCATTCAGTACTTC

j_gene: TRBJ1-1
abundance: -
v_gene: TRBV7-9
d_gene: -
CDR3aa: CASRPSGRTEAFF
CDR3nt: TGTGCCAGCAGGCCGTCGGGGAGGACTGAAGCTTTCTTT

j_gene: TRBJ2-7
abundance: once
v_gene: TRBV27
d_gene: -
CDR3aa: CASSFPLGGYEQYF
CDR3nt: TGTGCCAGCAGTTTTCCCCTGGGTGGCTACGAGCAGTACTTC

j_gene: TRBJ1-5
abundance: -
v_gene: TRBV12-2
d_gene: -
CDR3aa: CASRLEGGPHNQPQHF
CDR3nt: TGTGCAAGTCGCTTAGAGGGGGGGCCCCACAATCAGCCCCAGCATTTT

j_gene: TRBJ1-4
abundance: -
v_gene: TRBV6-5
d_gene: -
CDR3aa: CASSYGTTNEKLFF
CDR3nt: TGTGCCAGCAGTTACGGGACCACTAATGAAAAACTGTTTTTT

j_gene: TRBJ2-2
abundance: -
v_gene: TRBV5-4
d_gene: -
CDR3aa: CASNSAGSGTGELFF
CDR3nt: TGTGCCAGCAACTCGGCCGGGAGTGGCACCGGGGAGCTGTTTTTT

j_gene: TRBJ2-2
abundance: -
v_gene: TRBV2
d_gene: -
CDR3aa: CASSRDRYTGELFF
CDR3nt: TGTGCCAGCAGCCGAGACAGGTACACCGGGGAGCTGTTTTTT

j_gene: TRBJ2-1
abundance: few
v_gene: TRBV5-8
d_gene: TRBD2
CDR3aa: CASSPLSSGSYNEQFF
CDR3nt: TGTGCCAGCAGCCCCCTATCTAGCGGATCTTATAATGAGCAGTTCTTC

j_gene: TRBJ2-7
abundance: few
v_gene: TRBV4-1
d_gene: -
CDR3aa: CASSQGPSGAILSEQYF
CDR3nt: TGCGCCAGCAGCCAAGGCCCCTCTGGCGCCATATTATCCGAGCAGTACTTC

j_gene: TRBJ1-1
abundance: -
v_gene: TRBV5-6
d_gene: TRBD1
CDR3aa: CASSLVAQGAVNTEAFF
CDR3nt: TGTGCCAGCAGCTTGGTGGCACAGGGGGCAGTAAACACTGAAGCTTTCTTT

j_gene: TRBJ2-2
abundance: few
v_gene: TRBV6-4
d_gene: -
CDR3aa: CASSKGESTGELFF
CDR3nt: TGTGCCAGCAGTAAAGGGGAAAGCACCGGGGAGCTGTTTTTT

j_gene: TRBJ2-7
abundance: few
v_gene: TRBV7-2
d_gene: TRBD2
CDR3aa: CASSLGPSGSYEQYF
CDR3nt: TGTGCCAGCAGCCTAGGCCCTAGCGGGAGCTACGAGCAGTACTTC

j_gene: TRBJ2-7
abundance: -
v_gene: TRBV5-1
d_gene: TRBD1
CDR3aa: CASSWGDRDSYEQYF
CDR3nt: TGCGCCAGCAGCTGGGGAGACAGGGATTCCTACGAGCAGTACTTC

j_gene: TRBJ2-6
abundance: -
v_gene: TRBV2
d_gene: -
CDR3aa: CASSFTNSGANVLTF
CDR3nt: TGTGCCAGCAGTTTCACCAATTCTGGGGCCAACGTCCTGACTTTC

j_gene: TRBJ2-7
abundance: -
v_gene: TRBV6-4
d_gene: TRBD1
CDR3aa: CAIRQGADEQYF
CDR3nt: TGTGCCATACGACAGGGGGCAGACGAGCAGTACTTC

j_gene: TRBJ2-3
abundance: -
v_gene: TRBV12-5
d_gene: -
CDR3aa: CASGLTDTQYF
CDR3nt: TGTGCTAGTGGTCTCACAGATACGCAGTATTTT

j_gene: TRBJ2-3
abundance: -
v_gene: TRBV7-2
d_gene: TRBD2
CDR3aa: CASSQELASSTDTQYF
CDR3nt: TGTGCCAGCAGCCAAGAACTAGCGTCTAGCACAGATACGCAGTATTTT

j_gene: TRBJ2-7
abundance: -
v_gene: TRBV11-2
d_gene: -
CDR3aa: CASSLEQGPNYEQYF
CDR3nt: TGTGCCAGCAGCTTAGAACAGGGCCCGAATTACGAGCAGTACTTC

j_gene: TRBJ2-5
abundance: -
v_gene: TRBV2
d_gene: -
CDR3aa: CASELMRETQYF
CDR3nt: TGTGCCAGCGAGCTAATGCGAGAGACCCAGTACTTC

j_gene: TRBJ1-1
abundance: -
v_gene: TRBV6-6
d_gene: -
CDR3aa: CASSYTEVNTEAFF
CDR3nt: TGTGCCAGCAGTTACACAGAGGTGAACACTGAAGCTTTCTTT

j_gene: TRBJ2-1
abundance: -
v_gene: TRBV7-2
d_gene: TRBD2
CDR3aa: CASSLWAGDLSSEQFF
CDR3nt: TGTGCCAGCAGCTTATGGGCGGGAGATCTATCTAGTGAGCAGTTCTTC

j_gene: TRBJ2-2
abundance: -
v_gene: TRBV19
d_gene: TRBD2
CDR3aa: CASRTLAGGRDTGELFF
CDR3nt: TGTGCCAGTAGAACACTAGCGGGAGGTAGGGACACCGGGGAGCTGTTTTTT

j_gene: TRBJ2-7
abundance: -
v_gene: TRBV10-3
d_gene: -
CDR3aa: CAISENISGSHEQYF
CDR3nt: TGTGCCATCAGTGAAAACATCTCAGGGAGCCACGAGCAGTACTTC

j_gene: TRBJ2-1
abundance: -
v_gene: TRBV2
d_gene: -
CDR3aa: CASSDRTVNEQFF
CDR3nt: TGTGCCAGCAGTGACCGTACGGTCAATGAGCAGTTCTTC

j_gene: TRBJ2-5
abundance: -
v_gene: TRBV5-5
d_gene: -
CDR3aa: CASSLYQETQYF
CDR3nt: TGTGCCAGCAGCTTGTACCAAGAGACCCAGTACTTC

j_gene: TRBJ2-7
abundance: -
v_gene: TRBV5-8
d_gene: TRBD2
CDR3aa: CASSFFLAGGSYEQYF
CDR3nt: TGTGCCAGCAGCTTTTTTCTAGCGGGGGGGTCCTACGAGCAGTACTTC